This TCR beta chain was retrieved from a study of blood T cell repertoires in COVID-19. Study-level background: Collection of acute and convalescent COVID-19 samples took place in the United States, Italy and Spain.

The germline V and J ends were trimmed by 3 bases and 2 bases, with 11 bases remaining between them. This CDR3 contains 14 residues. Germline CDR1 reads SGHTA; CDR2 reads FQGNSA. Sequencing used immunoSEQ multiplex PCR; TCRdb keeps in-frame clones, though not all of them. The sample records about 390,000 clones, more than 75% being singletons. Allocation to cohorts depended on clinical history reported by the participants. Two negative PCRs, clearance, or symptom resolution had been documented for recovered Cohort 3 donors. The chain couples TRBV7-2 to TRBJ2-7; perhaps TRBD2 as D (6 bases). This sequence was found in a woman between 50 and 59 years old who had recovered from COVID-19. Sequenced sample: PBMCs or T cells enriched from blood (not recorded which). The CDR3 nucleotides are TGTGCCAGCAGCTTCGGGACTGGAACCTACGAGCAGTACTTC. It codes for CASSFGTGTYEQYF. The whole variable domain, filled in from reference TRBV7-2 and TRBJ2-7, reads GAGVSQSPSNKVTEKGKDVELRCDPISGHTALYWYRQSLGQGLEFLIYFQGNSAPDKSGLPSDRFSAERTGGSVSTLTIQRTQQEDSAVYLCASSFGTGTYEQYFGPGTRLTVT.